What follows are 9 T cell receptor beta chains derived from one specimen sequenced in a study of blood T cell repertoires in COVID-19. The assay was immunoSEQ multiplex PCR, and TCRdb's table has in-frame clones only and misses some. The repertoire consists of fewer than 400,000 clones, with around four fifths occurring once and the leading ten covering about 2.7%. The sequencing sample was made of peripheral blood. These receptor sequences come from a man aged 25-45 years with active or convalescent COVID-19.

With regard to this clone: Other DNA sequences in the same sample also yield this CDR3. The chain has TRBV18 and TRBJ1-1; weak D call: TRBD1 (5 bases). Germline V gene lookup returns CDR1 KGHSH and CDR2 LQKENI. The CDR3 runs 14 residues. V lost 3 bases and J lost 5, with 13 bases in between. Here the CDR3 reads CASSPGGGRTEAFF. CDR3 bases: TGTGCCAGCTCACCGGGGGGAGGAAGGACTGAAGCTTTCTTT.

The chain is built from TRBV18 and TRBJ1-5, with 9 bases fitting TRBD1. The V and J ends lost 1 base and 2 bases, in that order; junction bases with no gene match: 9. The CDR3 has 18 amino acids. Looked up from germline, CDR1 is KGHSH and CDR2 is LQKENI. CDR3 sequence (DNA): TGTGCCAGCTCACCACGGGGACAGGGCCCCCTGGGCAATCAGCCCCAGCATTTT. This encodes CASSPRGQGPLGNQPQHF.

The chain combines TRBV9 with TRBJ1-1; D not resolved. Trimming cost V 0 bases and J 4 bases, with 7 bases left between them. Germline assignment: CDR1 SGDLS and CDR2 YYNGEE. The CDR3 runs to 13 residues. The CDR3 region has the DNA TGTGCCAGCAGCGTAGACGGTGTCACTGAAGCTTTCTTT. This gives the protein CASSVDGVTEAFF.

This chain connects TRBV6-2 or TRBV6-3 to TRBJ2-3; a possible D gene is TRBD2 (7 bases). CDR3 length: 13 amino acids. With 5 bases removed from V and 5 bases from J, the gap between germline ends came to 11 bases. Per germline, CDR1 MNHEY and CDR2 SVGEGT. The CDR3 region has the DNA TGTGCCAGCAGTGGCGGGGGCAGAGATACGCAGTATTTT. It encodes CASSGGGRDTQYF.

The chain employs TRBV7-2 and TRBJ2-3, with D perhaps TRBD1 (5 bases). Germline V gene lookup returns CDR1 SGHTA and CDR2 FQGNSA. The CDR3 consists of 14 residues. The V and J ends lost 1 base and 4 bases respectively, with 9 bases between them. The CDR3 DNA sequence: TGTGCCAGCAGCTTAGGGACACGCTCAGATACGCAGTATTTT. This encodes CASSLGTRSDTQYF.

This clone was seen a few times. The V and J genes are TRBV30 and TRBJ2-5; 7 bases are a match to TRBD2. V dropped 4 bases and J dropped 5; count of bases not matched to a gene: 10. The CDR3 is 14 residues long. Germline V gives CDR1 GTSNPN, CDR2 SVGIG (reference sequence). The CDR3 spells CAWTIRGVLETQYF. The DNA for the CDR3 is TGTGCCTGGACTATCCGGGGGGTATTGGAGACCCAGTACTTC.

This clone is a singleton in its sample. The chain carries TRBV6-5 and TRBJ1-2; D gene uncertain. Per germline, CDR1 MNHEY and CDR2 SVGAGI. Trimming left V 0 bases short and J 7 bases short, with 12 bases between. This CDR3 spans 14 amino acids. This CDR3 is CASSYSSSGLGYTF. CDR3 DNA: TGTGCCAGCAGTTACTCGTCATCTGGACTTGGCTACACCTTC.

The chain is built from TRBV27 and TRBJ1-5, with 8 bases identical to TRBD1. Germline values: CDR1 MNHEY, CDR2 SMNVEV (reference sequence). CDR3 length: 17 residues. After removal of 2 bases from V and 5 bases from J, the junction contained 11 bases not matched to a gene. The CDR3 DNA reads as TGTGCCAGCAGTTTAAGTATTCGACAGGGGATCGATCAGCCCCAGCATTTT. This encodes CASSLSIRQGIDQPQHF.

This rearrangement joins TRBV28 to TRBJ2-1; D possibly corresponds to TRBD1 (6 bases). The CDR3 is 14 amino acids. Trimming took off 6 bases at V and 5 bases at J, with 14 bases between the two ends. CDR1 and CDR2 from the germline V gene are MDHEN and SYDVKM. The CDR3 here is CASRNGEGDNEQFF. DNA for the CDR3: TGTGCCAGCAGGAACGGAGAGGGGGACAATGAGCAGTTCTTC. The full variable domain, its missing parts supplied by reference TRBV28 and TRBJ2-1, is DVKVTQSSRYLVKRTGEKVFLECVQDMDHENMFWYRQDPGLGLRLIYFSYDVKMKEKGDIPEGYSVSREKKERFSLILESASTNQTSMYLCASRNGEGDNEQFFGPGTRLTVL.